This entry describes one TCR beta chain. Its antigen is not identified. The entry originates in a study of human T cells and chemical hapten exposure. Overall study: Donors were sensitized with 2% DPC on the upper inner arm. Alopecia areata, totalis or universalis affected patients, mainly female.

From germline, CDR1 is SGDLS and CDR2 YYNGEE. CDR3 size: 17 residues. J lost 5 bases, V lost 3 bases, and 13 bases had no gene match. Time point described: patch test 1, 2 weeks after DPC sensitization. Treatment of the sample: therapeutic diphenylcyclopropenone sensitization with weekly scalp DPC. Study outcomes and limitations: The immune response of these alopecia patients might not match healthy individuals'. The count of PT1 expanded TCRs correlated positively with patch test score.

MiXCR, run by TCRdb on the RACE reads, gives a single entry per CDR3 protein. The sample lists around 190,000 distinct CDR3 sequences, 20% to 25% occurring once. The genes are TRBV9 and TRBJ1-1; 10 positions agree with TRBD1. The source is a woman in her forties or fifties with alopecia areata. Some clones in this sample may be carry-over from other donors' samples. Here the sequenced sample was whole blood, taken in connection with sensitization to the hapten diphenylcyclopropenone (DPC). CDR3 bases: TGTGCCAGCAGCGACGGGACAGGGGTATCCGTGGGGACTGAAGCTTTCTTT. Residues: CASSDGTGVSVGTEAFF.